This entry concerns a single T cell receptor (beta chain). This clone's antigen is unknown. There are no base qualities to consult, and no much larger clone falls within one base. The data were obtained in a study of Ad26.COV2.S vaccination and SARS-CoV-2 variants (dated by TCRdb to about 2021). Study-level background: Donors in the vaccine arm were drawn from COV1001, a phase I-IIa trial of Ad26.COV2.S in healthy adults that was multicentre, randomized, double-blind and placebo-controlled. Dosing of Ad26.COV2.S was intramuscular, at either 5x10^10 or 1x10^11 viral particles, delivered as one shot or as two shots spaced 56 days apart. TCRbeta repertoire sequencing served as the tool for gauging how specific and how broad the SARS-CoV-2-reactive T cell receptors were following Ad26.COV2.S vaccination. Trial participants were randomized into five groups of five, in which low-dose or high-dose Ad26.COV2.S was given once or twice, or placebo was given on both occasions. Blinding of investigators to trial group allocation was maintained during experiments and outcome assessment. The TCR-sequenced set comprised approximately 32 samples: around 20 Ad26.COV2.S vaccine recipients, 5 placebo recipients and 8 SARS-CoV-2 convalescent individuals. General study outcomes and caveats: The study was not powered to compare responses between vaccine doses or regimens. Compared with placebo recipients, Ad26.COV2.S recipients showed higher spike-specific TCR breadth (P = 0.0014). After vaccination, spike-specific CD8+ and CD4+ T cell responses were reported to show substantial breadth. Non-spike TCR breadth was comparable between vaccine and placebo recipients, consistent with the vaccine containing only spike. The authors noted that total T cell responses may have been underestimated by the TCR breadth and depth analyses.

The treatment or condition label corresponds to: about 20 received Ad26.COV2.S at low or high dose, single or two shots; about five received placebo; per-sample allocation not given. Repertoires of vaccine and placebo recipients were sequenced from samples collected on day 63 after the first injection. In Cohort 1b, fewer than 30 adults aged 18-55 years were enrolled at a single site in Boston, USA, between 29 July and 7 August 2020. Ad26.COV2.S was a replication-incompetent adenovirus type 26 vector that expressed a prefusion-stabilized SARS-CoV-2 spike protein derived from the original Wuhan strain. The immunoSEQ Assay was the method used to sequence TCRbeta CDR3 regions. After extraction, genomic DNA underwent amplification by bias-controlled multiplex PCR, followed by high-throughput sequencing. The original pipeline was this. To quantify the absolute abundance of each unique TCRbeta CDR3 region, sequences were collapsed and filtered. T cell fraction was estimated by normalization of TCRbeta template counts to usable DNA, with usable DNA being measured through amplification of reference genes present in all nucleated cells. Repertoire TCRs were annotated as SARS-CoV-2-specific by exact matching of V gene, CDR3 amino acid sequence and J gene to a known reactive TCR set. The reference SARS-CoV-2 TCR set was obtained from MIRA and was filtered for enrichment in COVID-19-positive ImmuneCODE repertoires, whereby public or cross-reactive TCRs were removed. Drawing on the MIRA antigens, annotated TCRs were analysed further at the level of specific ORF or position within ORF. Breadth was defined as the number of annotated unique rearrangements divided by the total number of unique productive rearrangements, and depth was defined as the summed frequency of the annotated unique rearrangements. TCR breadth was compared between groups using two-sided Wilcoxon rank-sum tests. Here the immuneACCESS table is served through TCRdb, limited to in-frame sequences with V and J called. Missing clones are a known gap in these copies; in checked studies unresolved V genes cover under half, and the rest lacks a known reason. That table gives V, J and clone size, and the DNA gave D and trimming. The sample data list some 420,000 clones, and around 87% of these were observed just once. In total, the top ten clones hold 3.6% of the sample.

The sample in question was peripheral blood, obtained in a trial of Ad26.COV2.S vaccine versus placebo. This receptor was taken from a person between 18 and 60 years old who received the Ad26.COV2.S COVID-19 vaccine or a placebo.

The DNA reads TGTGCCAGCAGCCCAGGTAGTGAAGCTTTCTTT. This yields the protein CASSPGSEAFF. Here the chain combines TRBV2 and TRBJ1-1; no D segment can be confidently identified. V is cut by 6 bases and J by 7 bases, and the space between the germline ends is 9 bases. From its cysteine to its phenylalanine, the CDR3 spans 11 amino acids. The sequence is cut down to CDR3 DNA, 33 bases in frame from base 1. For CDR1 and CDR2, the germline V gene lists SNHLY and FYNNEI.